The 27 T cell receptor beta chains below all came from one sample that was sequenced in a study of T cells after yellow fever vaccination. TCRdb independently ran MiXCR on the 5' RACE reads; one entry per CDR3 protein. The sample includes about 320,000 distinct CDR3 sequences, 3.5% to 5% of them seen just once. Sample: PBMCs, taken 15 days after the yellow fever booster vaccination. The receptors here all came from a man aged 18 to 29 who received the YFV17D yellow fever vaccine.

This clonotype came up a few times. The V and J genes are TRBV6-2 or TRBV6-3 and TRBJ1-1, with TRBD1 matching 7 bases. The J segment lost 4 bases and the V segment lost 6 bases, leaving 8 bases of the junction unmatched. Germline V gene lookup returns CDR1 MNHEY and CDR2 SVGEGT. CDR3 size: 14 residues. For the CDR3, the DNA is TGTGCCAGCAGGAGGGGGCAGGACCCCACTGAAGCTTTCTTT. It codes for CASRRGQDPTEAFF.

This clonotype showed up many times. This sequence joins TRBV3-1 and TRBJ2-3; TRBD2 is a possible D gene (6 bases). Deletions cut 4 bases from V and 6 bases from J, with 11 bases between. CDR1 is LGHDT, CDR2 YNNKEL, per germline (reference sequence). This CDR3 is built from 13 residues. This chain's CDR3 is CASSLEGLDTQYF. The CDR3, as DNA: TGTGCCAGCAGCCTGGAGGGCCTCGATACGCAGTATTTT.

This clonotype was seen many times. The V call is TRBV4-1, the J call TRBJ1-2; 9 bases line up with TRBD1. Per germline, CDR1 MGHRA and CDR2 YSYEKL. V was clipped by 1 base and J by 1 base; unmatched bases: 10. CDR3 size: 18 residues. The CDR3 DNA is TGCGCCAGCAGCCAAGCCCCACCGACAGGGGGATATAACTATGGCTACACCTTC. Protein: CASSQAPPTGGYNYGYTF.

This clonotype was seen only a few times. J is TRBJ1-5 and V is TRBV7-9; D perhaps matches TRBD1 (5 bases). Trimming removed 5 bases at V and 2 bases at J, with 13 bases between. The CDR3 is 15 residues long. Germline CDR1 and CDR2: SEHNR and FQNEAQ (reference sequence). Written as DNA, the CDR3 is TGTGCCAGCAGCCGCACTCTCAGGGGCAATCAGCCCCAGCATTTT. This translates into CASSRTLRGNQPQHF.

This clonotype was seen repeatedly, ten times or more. Written as DNA, the CDR3 is TGTGCCAGCAGCTTAAGACAGGGGACCACTGAAGCTTTCTTT. It codes for CASSLRQGTTEAFF. V and J are TRBV7-2 and TRBJ1-1; 8 bases agree with TRBD1. Trimming took 2 bases from V and 4 from J; bases not matched to a gene: 3. The germline gives CDR1 SGHTA, CDR2 FQGNSA. The CDR3 loop spans 14 amino acids. Variable domain in full (rest from reference TRBV7-2 and TRBJ1-1): GAGVSQSPSNKVTEKGKDVELRCDPISGHTALYWYRQSLGQGLEFLIYFQGNSAPDKSGLPSDRFSAERTGGSVSTLTIQRTQQEDSAVYLCASSLRQGTTEAFFGQGTRLTVV.

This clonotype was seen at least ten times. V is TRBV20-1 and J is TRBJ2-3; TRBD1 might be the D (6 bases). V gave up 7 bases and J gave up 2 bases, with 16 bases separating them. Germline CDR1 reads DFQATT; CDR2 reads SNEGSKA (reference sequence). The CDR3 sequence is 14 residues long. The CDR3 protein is CSDQQGKVTDTQYF. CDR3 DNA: TGCAGTGATCAACAGGGAAAAGTCACAGATACGCAGTATTTT.

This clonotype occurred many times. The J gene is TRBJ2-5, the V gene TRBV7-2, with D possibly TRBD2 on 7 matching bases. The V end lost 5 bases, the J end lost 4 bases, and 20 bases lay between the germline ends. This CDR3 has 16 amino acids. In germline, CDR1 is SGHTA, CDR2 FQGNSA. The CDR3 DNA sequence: TGTGCCAGCAGCACCTTTCGTCCAGGGGAGGGAGAGACCCAGTACTTC. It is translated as CASSTFRPGEGETQYF.

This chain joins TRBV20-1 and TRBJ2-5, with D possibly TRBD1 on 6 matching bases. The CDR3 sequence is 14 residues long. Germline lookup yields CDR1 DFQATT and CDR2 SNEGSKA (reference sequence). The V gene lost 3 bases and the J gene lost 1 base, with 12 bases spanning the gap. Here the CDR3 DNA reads TGCAGTGCTAGTCGTGGGGGCCGCCAAGAGACCCAGTACTTC. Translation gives CSASRGGRQETQYF.

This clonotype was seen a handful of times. CDR3 coding DNA: TGTGCCAGCAGTGAGCTGGATTCCTACGAGCAGTACGTC. It is translated as CASSELDSYEQYV. This chain uses TRBV2 with TRBJ2-7; D ambiguous. The CDR3 runs to 13 residues. Germline V gene lookup returns CDR1 SNHLY and CDR2 FYNNEI. Trimming stripped 3 bases from V and 1 base from J, with 7 bases between.

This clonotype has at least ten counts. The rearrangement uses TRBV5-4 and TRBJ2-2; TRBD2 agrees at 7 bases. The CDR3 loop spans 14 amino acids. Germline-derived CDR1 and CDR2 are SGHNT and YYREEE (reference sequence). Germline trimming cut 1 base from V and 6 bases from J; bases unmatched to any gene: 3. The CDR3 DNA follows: TGTGCCAGCAGCTTGAGCGGGGCGGCCGGGGAGCTGTTTTTT. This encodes CASSLSGAAGELFF.

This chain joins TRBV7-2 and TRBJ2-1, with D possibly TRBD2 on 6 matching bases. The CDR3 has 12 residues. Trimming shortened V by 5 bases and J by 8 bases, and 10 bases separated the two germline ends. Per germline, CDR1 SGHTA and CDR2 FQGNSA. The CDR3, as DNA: TGTGCCAGCAGCCGAGGAGGGGATGAGCAGTTCTTC. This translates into CASSRGGDEQFF.

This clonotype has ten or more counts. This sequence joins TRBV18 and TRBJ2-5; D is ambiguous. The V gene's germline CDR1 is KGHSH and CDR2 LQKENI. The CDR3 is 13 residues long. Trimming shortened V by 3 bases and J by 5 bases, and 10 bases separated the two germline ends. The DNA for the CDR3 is TGTGCCAGCTCACCTAGGAGTATGGAGACCCAGTACTTC. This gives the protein CASSPRSMETQYF.

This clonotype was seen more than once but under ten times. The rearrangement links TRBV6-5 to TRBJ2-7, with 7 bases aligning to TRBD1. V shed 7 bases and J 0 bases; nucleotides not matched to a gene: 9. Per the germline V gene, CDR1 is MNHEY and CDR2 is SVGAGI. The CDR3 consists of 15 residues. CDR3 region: CASTQGDRSSYEQYF. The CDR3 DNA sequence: TGTGCCAGCACCCAAGGGGACAGATCCTCCTACGAGCAGTACTTC.

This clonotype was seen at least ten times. The CDR3 sequence is CASSSAGDGGYTF. CDR3 bases: TGCGCCAGCAGCTCCGCAGGGGACGGGGGCTACACCTTC. The V call is TRBV5-1, the J call TRBJ1-2, with D maybe TRBD1 (6 bases). This CDR3 is 13 amino acids long. In germline, CDR1 is SGHRS, CDR2 YFSETQ. Between the trimmed V and J ends, which lost 3 bases and 8 bases, there was a span of 14 bases.

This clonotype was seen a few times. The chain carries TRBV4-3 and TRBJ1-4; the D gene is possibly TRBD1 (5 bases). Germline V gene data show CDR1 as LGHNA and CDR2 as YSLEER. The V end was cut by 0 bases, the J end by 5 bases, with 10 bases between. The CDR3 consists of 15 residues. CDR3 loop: CASSQDSWGNEKLFF. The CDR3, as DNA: TGCGCCAGCAGCCAAGATTCCTGGGGGAATGAAAAACTGTTTTTT.

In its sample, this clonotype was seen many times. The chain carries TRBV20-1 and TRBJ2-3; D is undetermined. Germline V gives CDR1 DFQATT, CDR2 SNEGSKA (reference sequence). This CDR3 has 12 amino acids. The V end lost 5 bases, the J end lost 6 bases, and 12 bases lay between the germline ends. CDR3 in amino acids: CSAEDRVDTQYF. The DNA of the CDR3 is TGCAGTGCTGAGGATCGGGTGGATACGCAGTATTTT.

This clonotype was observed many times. CDR3 sequence: CSADRQGFYNSPLHF. The CDR3 coding sequence is TGCAGTGCCGACAGACAGGGCTTCTATAATTCACCCCTCCACTTT. The V call is TRBV20-1, the J call TRBJ1-6; the match to TRBD1 covers 7 bases. The CDR3 length is 15 residues. Germline V gives CDR1 DFQATT, CDR2 SNEGSKA (reference sequence). The V gene end was trimmed by 6 bases and the J gene end by 3 bases; junction bases not matched to a gene: 8.

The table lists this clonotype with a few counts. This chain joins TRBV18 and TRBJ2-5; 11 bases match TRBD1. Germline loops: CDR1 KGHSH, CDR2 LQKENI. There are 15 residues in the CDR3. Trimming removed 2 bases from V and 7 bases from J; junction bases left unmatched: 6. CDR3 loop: CASSPSGQGAATQYF. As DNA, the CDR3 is TGTGCCAGCTCACCAAGTGGACAGGGGGCCGCGACCCAGTACTTC.

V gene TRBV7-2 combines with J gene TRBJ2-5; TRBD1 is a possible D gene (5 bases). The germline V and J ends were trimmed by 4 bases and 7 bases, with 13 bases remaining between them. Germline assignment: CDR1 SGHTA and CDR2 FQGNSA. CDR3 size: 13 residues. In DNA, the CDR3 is TGTGCCAGCAGCTCCTCCTCCACAGGGACCCAGTACTTC. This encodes CASSSSSTGTQYF.

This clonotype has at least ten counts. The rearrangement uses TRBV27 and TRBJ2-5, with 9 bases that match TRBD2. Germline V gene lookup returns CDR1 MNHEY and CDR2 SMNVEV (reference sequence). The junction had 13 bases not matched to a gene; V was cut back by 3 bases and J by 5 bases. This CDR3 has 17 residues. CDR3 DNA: TGTGCCAGCAGTTTCTTCTTCCCTAGCGGGGTGAATGAGACCCAGTACTTC. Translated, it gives CASSFFFPSGVNETQYF.

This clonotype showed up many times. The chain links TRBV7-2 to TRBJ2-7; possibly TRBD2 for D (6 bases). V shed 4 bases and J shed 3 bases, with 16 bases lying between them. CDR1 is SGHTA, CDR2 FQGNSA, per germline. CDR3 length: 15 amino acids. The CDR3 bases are TGTGCCAGCAGCTCACAGGTCGGGGGTGTCTACGAGCAGTACGTC. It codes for CASSSQVGGVYEQYV.

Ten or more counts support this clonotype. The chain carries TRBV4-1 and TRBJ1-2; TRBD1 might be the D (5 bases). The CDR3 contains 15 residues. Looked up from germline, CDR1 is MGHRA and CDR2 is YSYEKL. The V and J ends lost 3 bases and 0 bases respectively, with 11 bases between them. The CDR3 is CASSHDRKANYGYTF. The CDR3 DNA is TGCGCCAGCAGCCATGACAGAAAAGCTAACTATGGCTACACCTTC.

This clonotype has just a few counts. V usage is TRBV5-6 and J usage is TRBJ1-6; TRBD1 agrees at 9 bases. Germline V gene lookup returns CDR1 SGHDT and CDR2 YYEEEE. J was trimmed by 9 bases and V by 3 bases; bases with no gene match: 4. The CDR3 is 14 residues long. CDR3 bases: TGTGCCAGCAGCTCGGACAGGGGTGCTTCACCCCTCCACTTT. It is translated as CASSSDRGASPLHF. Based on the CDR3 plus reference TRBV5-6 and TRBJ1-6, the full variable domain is DAGVTQSPTHLIKTRGQQVTLRCSPKSGHDTVSWYQQALGQGPQFIFQYYEEEERQRGNFPDRFSGHQFPNYSSELNVNALLLGDSALYLCASSSDRGASPLHFGNGTRLTVT.

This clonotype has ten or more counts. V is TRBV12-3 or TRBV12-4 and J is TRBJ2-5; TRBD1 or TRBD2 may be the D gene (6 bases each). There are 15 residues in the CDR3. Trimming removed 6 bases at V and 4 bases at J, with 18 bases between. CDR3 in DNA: TGTGCCAGCAGCTGGGACAAGGGGAGGACAGAGACCCAGTACTTC. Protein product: CASSWDKGRTETQYF.

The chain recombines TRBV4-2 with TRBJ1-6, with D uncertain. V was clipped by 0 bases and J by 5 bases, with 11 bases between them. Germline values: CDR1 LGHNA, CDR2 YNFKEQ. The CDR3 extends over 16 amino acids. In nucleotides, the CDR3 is TGTGCCAGCAGCCAAGATCCGAGACCTAATAATTCACCCCTCCACTTT. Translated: CASSQDPRPNNSPLHF.

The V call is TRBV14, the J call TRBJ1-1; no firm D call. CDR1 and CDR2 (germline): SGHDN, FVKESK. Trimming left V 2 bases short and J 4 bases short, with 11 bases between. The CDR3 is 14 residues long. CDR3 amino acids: CASSQFRHGTEAFF. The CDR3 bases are TGTGCCAGCAGCCAATTTAGGCACGGCACTGAAGCTTTCTTT.

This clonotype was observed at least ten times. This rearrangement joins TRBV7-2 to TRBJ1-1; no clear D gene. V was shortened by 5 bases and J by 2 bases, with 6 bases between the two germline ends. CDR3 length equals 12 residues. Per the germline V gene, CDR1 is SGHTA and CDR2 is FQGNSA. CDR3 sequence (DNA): TGTGCCAGCAGCCCCTACAACACTGAAGCTTTCTTT. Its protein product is CASSPYNTEAFF.